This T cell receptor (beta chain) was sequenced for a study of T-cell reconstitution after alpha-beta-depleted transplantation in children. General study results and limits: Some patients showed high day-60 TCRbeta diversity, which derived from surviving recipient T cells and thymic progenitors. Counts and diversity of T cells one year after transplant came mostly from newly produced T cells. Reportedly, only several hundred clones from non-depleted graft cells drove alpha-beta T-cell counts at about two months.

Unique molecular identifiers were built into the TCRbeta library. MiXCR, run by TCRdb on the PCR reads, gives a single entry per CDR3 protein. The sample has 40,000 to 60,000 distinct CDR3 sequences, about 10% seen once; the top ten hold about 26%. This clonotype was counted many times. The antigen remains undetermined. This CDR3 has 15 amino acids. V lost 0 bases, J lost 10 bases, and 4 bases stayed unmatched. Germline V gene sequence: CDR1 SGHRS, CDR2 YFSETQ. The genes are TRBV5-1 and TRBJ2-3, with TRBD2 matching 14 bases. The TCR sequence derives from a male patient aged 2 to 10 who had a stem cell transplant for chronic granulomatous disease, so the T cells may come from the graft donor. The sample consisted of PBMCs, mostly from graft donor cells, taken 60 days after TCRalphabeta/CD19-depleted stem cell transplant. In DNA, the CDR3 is TGCGCCAGCAGCTTGGATGGGACTAGCGGGAGAGCGCAGTATTTT. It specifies CASSLDGTSGRAQYF. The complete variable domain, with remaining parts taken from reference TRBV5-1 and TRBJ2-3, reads KAGVTQTPRYLIKTRGQQVTLSCSPISGHRSVSWYQQTPGQGLQFLFEYFSETQRNKGNFPGRFSGRQFSNSRSEMNVSTLELGDSALYLCASSLDGTSGRAQYFGPGTRLTVL.